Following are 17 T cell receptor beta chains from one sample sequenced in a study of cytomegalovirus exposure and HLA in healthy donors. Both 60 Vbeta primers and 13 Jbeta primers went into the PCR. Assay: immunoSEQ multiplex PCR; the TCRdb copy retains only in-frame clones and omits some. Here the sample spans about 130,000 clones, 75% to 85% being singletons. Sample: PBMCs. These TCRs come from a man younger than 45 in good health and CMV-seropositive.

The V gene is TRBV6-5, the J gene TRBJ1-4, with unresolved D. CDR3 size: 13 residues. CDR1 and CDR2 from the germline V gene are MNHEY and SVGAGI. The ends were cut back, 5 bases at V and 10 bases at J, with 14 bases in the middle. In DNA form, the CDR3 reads TGTGCCAGCAGTGAACTGGGAGCAGGAAAACTGTTTTTT. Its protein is CASSELGAGKLFF.

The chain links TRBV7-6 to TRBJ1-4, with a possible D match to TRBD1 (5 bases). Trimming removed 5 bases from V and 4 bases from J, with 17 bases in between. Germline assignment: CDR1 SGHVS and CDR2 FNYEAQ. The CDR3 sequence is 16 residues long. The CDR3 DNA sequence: TGTGCCAGCAGCCCCGTCCTGGGGAGGGGTAATGAAAAACTGTTTTTT. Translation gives CASSPVLGRGNEKLFF.

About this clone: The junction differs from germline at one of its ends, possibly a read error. DNA for the CDR3: TGTGCCAGCAGTCCTTTGGGTGGGACAGGGGGTATGAATTTT. Its protein product is CASSPLGGTGGMNF. The chain couples TRBV6-1 to TRBJ1-5; 11 bases agree with TRBD1. Germline V gene data show CDR1 as MNHNS and CDR2 as SASEGT. The length of the CDR3 is 14 residues.

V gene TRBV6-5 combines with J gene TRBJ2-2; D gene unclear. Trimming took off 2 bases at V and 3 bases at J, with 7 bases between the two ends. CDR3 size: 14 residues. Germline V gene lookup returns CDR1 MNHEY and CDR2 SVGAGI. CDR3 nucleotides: TGTGCCAGCAGTTACCGGTACGACACCGGGGAGCTGTTTTTT. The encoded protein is CASSYRYDTGELFF.

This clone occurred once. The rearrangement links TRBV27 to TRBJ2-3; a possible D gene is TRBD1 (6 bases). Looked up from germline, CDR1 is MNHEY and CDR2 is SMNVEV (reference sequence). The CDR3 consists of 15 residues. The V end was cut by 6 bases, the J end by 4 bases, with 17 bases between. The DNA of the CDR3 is TGTGCCAGCAGCAATCAGGGGCAAGCGTCAGATACGCAGTATTTT. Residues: CASSNQGQASDTQYF.

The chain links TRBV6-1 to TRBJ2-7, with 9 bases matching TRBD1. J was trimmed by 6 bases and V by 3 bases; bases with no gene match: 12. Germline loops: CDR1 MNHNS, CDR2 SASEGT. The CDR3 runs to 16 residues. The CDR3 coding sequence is TGTGCCAGCAGTGATCTCCCCGGGACAGGGTACTCCGAGCAGTACTTC. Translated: CASSDLPGTGYSEQYF.

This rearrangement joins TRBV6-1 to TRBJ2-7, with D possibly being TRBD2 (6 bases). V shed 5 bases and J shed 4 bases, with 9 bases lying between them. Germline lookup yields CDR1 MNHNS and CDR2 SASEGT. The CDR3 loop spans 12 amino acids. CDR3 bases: TGTGCCAGCAGTAGGGACTCATACGAGCAGTACTTC. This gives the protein CASSRDSYEQYF.

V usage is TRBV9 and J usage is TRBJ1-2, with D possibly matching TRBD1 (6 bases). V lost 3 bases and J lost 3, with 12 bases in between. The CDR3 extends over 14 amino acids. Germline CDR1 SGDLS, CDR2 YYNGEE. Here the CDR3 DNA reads TGTGCCAGCAGCGAGGGGGGGCTCGACTATGGCTACACCTTC. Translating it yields CASSEGGLDYGYTF.

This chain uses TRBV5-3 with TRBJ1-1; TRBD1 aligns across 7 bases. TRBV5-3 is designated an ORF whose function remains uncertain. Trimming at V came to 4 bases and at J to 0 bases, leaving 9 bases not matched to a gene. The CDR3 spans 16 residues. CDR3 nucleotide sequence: TGTGCCAGAAGCCAATACAGGGGATTAATGAACACTGAAGCTTTCTTT. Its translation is CARSQYRGLMNTEAFF.

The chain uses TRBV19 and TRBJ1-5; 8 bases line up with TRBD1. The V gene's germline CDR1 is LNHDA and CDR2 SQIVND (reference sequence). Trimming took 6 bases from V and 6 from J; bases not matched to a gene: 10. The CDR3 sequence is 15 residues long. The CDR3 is CASRATGALGQPQHF. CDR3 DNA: TGTGCCAGTAGAGCGACAGGGGCTTTAGGTCAGCCCCAGCATTTT. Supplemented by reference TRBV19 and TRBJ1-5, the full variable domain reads DGGITQSPKYLFRKEGQNVTLSCEQNLNHDAMYWYRQDPGQGLRLIYYSQIVNDFQKGDIAEGYSVSREKKESFPLTVTSAQKNPTAFYLCASRATGALGQPQHFGDGTRLSIL.

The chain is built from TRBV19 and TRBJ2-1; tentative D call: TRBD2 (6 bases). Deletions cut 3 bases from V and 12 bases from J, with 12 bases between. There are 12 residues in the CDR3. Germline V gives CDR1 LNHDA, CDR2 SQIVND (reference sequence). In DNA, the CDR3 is TGTGCCAGTAGTATCCCGACGGGAGCGCAGTTCTTC. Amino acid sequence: CASSIPTGAQFF.

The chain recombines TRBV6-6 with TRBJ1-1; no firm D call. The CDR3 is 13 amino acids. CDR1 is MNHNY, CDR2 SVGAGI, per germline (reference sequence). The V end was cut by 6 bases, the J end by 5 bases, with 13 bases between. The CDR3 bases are TGTGCCAGCAGACCCGGAGAAGGTACTGAAGCTTTCTTT. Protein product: CASRPGEGTEAFF.

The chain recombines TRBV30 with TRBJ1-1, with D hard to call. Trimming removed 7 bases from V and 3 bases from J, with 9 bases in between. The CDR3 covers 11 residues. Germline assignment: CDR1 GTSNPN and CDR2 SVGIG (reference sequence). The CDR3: CAFERYTEAFF. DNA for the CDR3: TGTGCCTTTGAGCGGTACACTGAAGCTTTCTTT.

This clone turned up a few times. The CDR3 coding sequence is TGTGCCAGCAGCTTAGATCGAGGCGGGGAGCTGTTTTTT. Its translation is CASSLDRGGELFF. The gene calls are TRBV11-2 and TRBJ2-2; D not resolved. There are 13 residues in the CDR3. CDR1 and CDR2 from the germline V gene are SGHAT and FQNNGV. Trimming took 0 bases from V and 7 from J, leaving 6 bases between them.

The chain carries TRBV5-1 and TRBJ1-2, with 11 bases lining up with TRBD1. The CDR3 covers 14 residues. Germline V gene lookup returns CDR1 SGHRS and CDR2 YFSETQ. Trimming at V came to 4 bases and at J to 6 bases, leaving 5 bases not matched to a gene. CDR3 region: CASSEGTGGDGYTF. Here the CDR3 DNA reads TGCGCCAGCAGCGAAGGGACAGGGGGAGATGGCTACACCTTC.

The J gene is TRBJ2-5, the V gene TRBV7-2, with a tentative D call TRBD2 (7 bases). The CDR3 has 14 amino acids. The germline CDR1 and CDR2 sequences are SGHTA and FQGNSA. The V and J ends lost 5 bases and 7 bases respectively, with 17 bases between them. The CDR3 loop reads CASSNTGGQGTQYF. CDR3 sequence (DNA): TGTGCCAGCAGCAATACCGGGGGGCAGGGGACCCAGTACTTC. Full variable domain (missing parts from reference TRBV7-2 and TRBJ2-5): GAGVSQSPSNKVTEKGKDVELRCDPISGHTALYWYRQSLGQGLEFLIYFQGNSAPDKSGLPSDRFSAERTGGSVSTLTIQRTQQEDSAVYLCASSNTGGQGTQYFGPGTRLLVL.

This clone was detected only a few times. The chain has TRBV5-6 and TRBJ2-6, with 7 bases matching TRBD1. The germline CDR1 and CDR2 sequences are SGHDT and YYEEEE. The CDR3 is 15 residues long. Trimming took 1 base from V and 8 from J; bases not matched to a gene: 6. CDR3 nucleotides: TGTGCCAGCAGCTTGAGAGACAGGGCGTCCAACGTCCTGACTTTC. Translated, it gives CASSLRDRASNVLTF. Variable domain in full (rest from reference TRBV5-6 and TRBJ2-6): DAGVTQSPTHLIKTRGQQVTLRCSPKSGHDTVSWYQQALGQGPQFIFQYYEEEERQRGNFPDRFSGHQFPNYSSELNVNALLLGDSALYLCASSLRDRASNVLTFGAGSRLTVL.